What follows are 6 T cell receptor beta chains derived from one specimen sequenced in a study of shared clonotypes between healthy human individuals. Generated by immunoSEQ multiplex PCR, the TCRdb table keeps only in-frame clones and is missing some. Among nearly 1,000,000 clones listed, around 80% were seen once. The source material was memory CD4+ T cells sorted from blood. As for subset: CD45RA-negative fraction. The receptor source for this set is a man younger than 30 in good health.

Note on this clone: Other DNA sequences in the same sample also yield this CDR3. The chain employs TRBV2 and TRBJ2-3; the D is unclear. The CDR3 totals 12 residues. The germline V gene encodes CDR1 SNHLY and CDR2 FYNNEI. Deletions cut 4 bases from V and 2 bases from J, with 4 bases between. CDR3 coding DNA: TGTGCCAGCAGTGTACTCACAGATACGCAGTATTTT. This translates into CASSVLTDTQYF.

As to this clone: Other nucleotide sequences from this sample produce the same CDR3. The chain combines TRBV6-5 with TRBJ1-3; TRBD1 matches at 9 bases. J gave up 1 base and V 0 bases, and 1 base lay outside the gene matches. The CDR3 spans 16 residues. CDR1 MNHEY and CDR2 SVGAGI come from the germline V gene. The chain's CDR3 is CASSYSGQGSGNTIYF. CDR3 bases: TGTGCCAGCAGTTACTCAGGACAGGGGTCTGGAAACACCATATATTTT.

Details on this clone: Other DNA sequences within the sample encode an identical CDR3. V and J are TRBV6-5 and TRBJ2-7; D is perhaps TRBD1 (6 bases). Germline loops: CDR1 MNHEY, CDR2 SVGAGI. The V end lost 6 bases, the J end lost 2 bases, and 8 bases lay between the germline ends. The CDR3 totals 12 residues. In DNA, the CDR3 is TGTGCCAGCAGCCGGGACACCTACGAGCAGTACTTC. It yields the protein CASSRDTYEQYF.

This clone appeared once. Additional DNA sequences in this sample encode the identical CDR3. The chain joins TRBV4-1 to TRBJ2-5; D remains ambiguous. Germline CDR1 and CDR2: MGHRA and YSYEKL. V shed 1 base and J shed 2 bases, with 5 bases lying between them. This CDR3 is 13 amino acids long. The CDR3 DNA sequence: TGCGCCAGCAGCCAAGGTCAGCAAGAGACCCAGTACTTC. It codes for CASSQGQQETQYF.

This rearrangement joins TRBV5-6 to TRBJ1-2; no definite D call. V was cut by 1 base and J by 1 base, with 8 bases left in between. The germline gives CDR1 SGHDT, CDR2 YYEEEE. This CDR3 region has 14 residues. The CDR3 protein is CASSLPAINYGYTF. The DNA for the CDR3 is TGTGCCAGCAGCTTGCCGGCCATTAACTATGGCTACACCTTC.

J is TRBJ1-6 and V is TRBV9, with 7 nucleotides matching TRBD1. Germline values: CDR1 SGDLS, CDR2 YYNGEE. V gave up 0 bases and J gave up 9 bases; unmatched junction bases: 6. CDR3 length: 15 residues. The CDR3 DNA reads TGTGCCAGCAGCGTAGGGGGACAGTATGGTTCACCCCTCCACTTT. Amino acids: CASSVGGQYGSPLHF.